The T cell receptor (beta chain) under discussion was sequenced for a study of blood T cell repertoires in COVID-19. Whole-study context: Samples taken during acute and convalescent COVID-19 were collected in the United States, Italy and Spain. PBMCs, B-cell-depleted T cells, or T cells provided the cDNA or gDNA that made up the material.

In the original analysis: Amplification from reference gene primers served as the basis for estimated nucleated cell counts. The data were produced by immunoSEQ multiplex PCR, yet TCRdb's version contains in-frame clones alone and is incomplete. V and J calls and clone size follow that table, whereas D and trimming were derived from the DNA. The repertoire holds about 85,000 clones, with under 90% as singletons. The sequence derives from a human donor in a cohort sampled during active COVID-19. Material: peripheral blood.

CDR3 in DNA: TGTGCCAGCAGCGACCGACAGGGGGAAGACACTGAAGCTTTCTTT. Residues: CASSDRQGEDTEAFF. V usage is TRBV5-4 and J usage is TRBJ1-1; 9 positions agree with TRBD1. Per germline, CDR1 SGHNT and CDR2 YYREEE (reference sequence). V lost 4 bases and J lost 3; bases outside the gene matches: 7. The CDR3 contains 15 residues.